Sequencing of this T cell receptor (beta chain) was carried out in a study of CD8+ T cells in alopecia areata. About the research overall: Tofacitinib administration to treated patients was oral, at 5 to 10 mg twice daily. Study findings and constraints: While tofacitinib was given, many expanded lesional clones persisted in scalp and blood. For patients receiving tofacitinib, scalp clonality and expanded CD8+ clones among the top 100 significantly decreased.

V lost 3 bases to trimming and J lost 2 bases, with 13 bases between them. The CDR3 is made up of 15 amino acids. The germline V gene has CDR1 SGHNT and CDR2 YYREEE (reference sequence). As for treatment: oral pan-JAK inhibitor, 5-10 mg twice daily. Alopecia areata patients provided lesional scalp punch biopsies and peripheral blood, both collected for the study. cDNA serving as the sequencing template came from extracted, reverse transcribed RNA. Measured with immunoSEQ multiplex PCR; TCRdb has only the in-frame clones, and not every one. Of about 270,000 clones in the sample, 60% were seen once. This clone was recorded a few times. The antigen is undetermined.

The sample here was CD4+ T cells sorted from blood, taken at roughly week 52, from a patient treated with tofacitinib. The sequence was collected from a human donor with alopecia areata. The chain has TRBV5-4 and TRBJ2-3; perhaps TRBD2 as D (6 bases). The DNA for the CDR3 is TGTGCCAGCAGCTGGGGGGAGACTTACACAGATACGCAGTATTTT. The encoded protein is CASSWGETYTDTQYF.